Listed here are 4 T cell receptor beta chains from one sample, sequenced in a study of cytomegalovirus exposure and HLA in healthy donors. The PCR used 60 Vbeta and 13 Jbeta primers. Assay used: immunoSEQ multiplex PCR; TCRdb lists only in-frame clones, some missing. Of about 140,000 clones listed, more than 60% were seen once; the top ten hold 6.5%. Sequencing was carried out using PBMCs. The receptors shown here come from a woman in her fifties or sixties in good health and CMV-seronegative.

This rearrangement joins TRBV11-2 to TRBJ1-1; no clear D gene. From germline, CDR1 is SGHAT and CDR2 FQNNGV. Trimming left V 5 bases short and J 8 bases short, with 18 bases between. This CDR3 region has 14 residues. Here the CDR3 DNA reads TGTGCCAGCAGCCCTAGCCTCCTTGAGAAAGAAGCTTTCTTT. Residues: CASSPSLLEKEAFF. Full variable domain (remainder filled in from reference TRBV11-2 and TRBJ1-1): EAGVAQSPRYKIIEKRQSVAFWCNPISGHATLYWYQQILGQGPKLLIQFQNNGVVDDSQLPKDRFSAERLKGVDSTLKIQPAKLEDSAVYLCASSPSLLEKEAFFGQGTRLTVV.

This chain links TRBV25-1 with TRBJ2-3; no firm D call. The CDR3 has 14 residues. V was cut by 1 base and J by 0 bases, with 5 bases left in between. The germline V gene encodes CDR1 MGHDK and CDR2 SYGVNS. The CDR3, as DNA: TGTGCCAGCAGTGAATCCAGAAGCACAGATACGCAGTATTTT. This sequence encodes CASSESRSTDTQYF.

The chain combines TRBV14 with TRBJ1-1; 8 bases align to TRBD1. The CDR3 covers 13 residues. The V gene end was trimmed by 8 bases and the J gene end by 1 base; junction bases not matched to a gene: 3. Germline V gene sequence: CDR1 SGHDN, CDR2 FVKESK. The CDR3 sequence is CASQGQANTEAFF. The CDR3 DNA is TGTGCCAGCCAGGGACAGGCGAACACTGAAGCTTTCTTT.

This sequence joins TRBV5-1 and TRBJ2-1; the match to TRBD2 covers 10 bases. The trim removed 0 bases at V and 0 bases at J, leaving 6 bases unmatched. The germline V gene encodes CDR1 SGHRS and CDR2 YFSETQ. The CDR3 sequence is 18 residues long. CDR3 nucleotides: TGCGCCAGCAGCTTGGTTCTAGCGGGAGCCATCTCCTACAATGAGCAGTTCTTC. It is translated as CASSLVLAGAISYNEQFF.